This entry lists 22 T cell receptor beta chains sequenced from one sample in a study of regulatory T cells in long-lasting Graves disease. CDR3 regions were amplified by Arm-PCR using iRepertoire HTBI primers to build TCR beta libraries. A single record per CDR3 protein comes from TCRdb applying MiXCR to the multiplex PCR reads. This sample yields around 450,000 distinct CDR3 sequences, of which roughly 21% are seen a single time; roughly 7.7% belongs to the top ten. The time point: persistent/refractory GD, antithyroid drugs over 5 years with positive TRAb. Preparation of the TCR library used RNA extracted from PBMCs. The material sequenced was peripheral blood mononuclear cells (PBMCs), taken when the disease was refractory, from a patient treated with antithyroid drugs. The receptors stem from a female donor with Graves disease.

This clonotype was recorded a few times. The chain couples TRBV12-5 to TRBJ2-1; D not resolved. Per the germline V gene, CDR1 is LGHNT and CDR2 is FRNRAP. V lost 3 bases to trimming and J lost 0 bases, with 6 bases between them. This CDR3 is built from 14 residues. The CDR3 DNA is TGTGCTAGTGGTTTAGCGAGCTCCTACAATGAGCAGTTCTTC. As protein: CASGLASSYNEQFF. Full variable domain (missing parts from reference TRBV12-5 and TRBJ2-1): DARVTQTPRHKVTEMGQEVTMRCQPILGHNTVFWYRQTMMQGLELLAYFRNRAPLDDSGMPKDRFSAEMPDATLATLKIQPSEPRDSAVYFCASGLASSYNEQFFGPGTRLTVL.

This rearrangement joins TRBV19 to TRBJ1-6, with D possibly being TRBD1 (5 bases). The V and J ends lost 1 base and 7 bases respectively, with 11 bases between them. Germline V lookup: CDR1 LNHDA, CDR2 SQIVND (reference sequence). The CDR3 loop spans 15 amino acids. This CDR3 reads CASSIGGELNSPLHF. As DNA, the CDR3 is TGTGCCAGTAGTATAGGAGGGGAGCTGAATTCACCCCTCCACTTT.

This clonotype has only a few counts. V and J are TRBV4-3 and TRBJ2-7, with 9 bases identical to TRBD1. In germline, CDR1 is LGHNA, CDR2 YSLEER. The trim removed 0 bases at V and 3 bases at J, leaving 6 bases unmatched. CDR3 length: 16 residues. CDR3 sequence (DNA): TGCGCCAGCAGCCAAGATATTACAGGGGGCTTCTACGAGCAGTACTTC. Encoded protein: CASSQDITGGFYEQYF.

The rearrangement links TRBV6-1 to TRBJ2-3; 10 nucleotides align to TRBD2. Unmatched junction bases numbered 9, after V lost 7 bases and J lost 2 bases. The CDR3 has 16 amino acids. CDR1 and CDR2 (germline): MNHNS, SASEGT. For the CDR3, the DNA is TGTGCCAGCAAATTCAGCGGGGGGGCATACACAGATACGCAGTATTTT. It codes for CASKFSGGAYTDTQYF.

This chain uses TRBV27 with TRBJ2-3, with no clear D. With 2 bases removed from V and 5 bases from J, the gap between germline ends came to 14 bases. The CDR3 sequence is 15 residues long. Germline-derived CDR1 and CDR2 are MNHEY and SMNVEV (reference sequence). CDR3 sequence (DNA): TGTGCCAGCAGTTTAGCCGCTCTCTGGGGAGATACGCAGTATTTT. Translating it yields CASSLAALWGDTQYF.

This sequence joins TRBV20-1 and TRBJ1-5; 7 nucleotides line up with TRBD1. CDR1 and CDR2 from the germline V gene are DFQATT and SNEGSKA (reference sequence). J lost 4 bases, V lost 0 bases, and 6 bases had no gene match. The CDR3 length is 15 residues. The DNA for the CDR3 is TGCAGTGCTAGAGATGCGGCAGGGGGTAATCAGCCCCAGCATTTT. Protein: CSARDAAGGNQPQHF.

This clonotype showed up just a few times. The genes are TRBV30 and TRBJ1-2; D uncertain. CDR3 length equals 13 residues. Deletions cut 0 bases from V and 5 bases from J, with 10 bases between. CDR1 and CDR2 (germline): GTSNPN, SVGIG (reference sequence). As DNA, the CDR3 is TGTGCCTGGAGTGTACCACCTTTTTATGGCTACACCTTC. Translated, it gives CAWSVPPFYGYTF.

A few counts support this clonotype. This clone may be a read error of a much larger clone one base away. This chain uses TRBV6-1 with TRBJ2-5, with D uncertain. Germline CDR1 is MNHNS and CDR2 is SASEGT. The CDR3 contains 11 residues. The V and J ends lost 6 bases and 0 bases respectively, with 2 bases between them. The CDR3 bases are TGTGCCAGCAGGAACCAAGAGACCCAGTACTTC. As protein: CASRNQETQYF.

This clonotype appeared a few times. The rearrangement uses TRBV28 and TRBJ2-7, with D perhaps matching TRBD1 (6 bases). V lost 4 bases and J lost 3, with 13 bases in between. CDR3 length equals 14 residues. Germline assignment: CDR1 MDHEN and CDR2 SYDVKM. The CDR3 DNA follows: TGTGCCAGCAGTTCCTGGACAGTTAACTACGAGCAGTACTTC. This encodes CASSSWTVNYEQYF. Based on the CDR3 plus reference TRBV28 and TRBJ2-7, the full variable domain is DVKVTQSSRYLVKRTGEKVFLECVQDMDHENMFWYRQDPGLGLRLIYFSYDVKMKEKGDIPEGYSVSREKKERFSLILESASTNQTSMYLCASSSWTVNYEQYFGPGTRLTVT.

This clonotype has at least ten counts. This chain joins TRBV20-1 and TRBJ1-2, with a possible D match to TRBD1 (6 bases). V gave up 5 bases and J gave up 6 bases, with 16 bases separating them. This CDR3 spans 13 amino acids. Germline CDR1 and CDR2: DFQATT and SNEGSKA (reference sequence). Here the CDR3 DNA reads TGCAGTGCTCTATTTACAGGGTTGGATGGCTACACCTTC. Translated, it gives CSALFTGLDGYTF.

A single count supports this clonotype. CDR3 region: CASSQGRAEQYF. CDR3 DNA sequence: TGCGCCAGCAGCCAAGGAAGGGCCGAGCAGTACTTC. The chain combines TRBV4-3 with TRBJ2-7; D is unresolved. CDR1 is LGHNA and CDR2 is YSLEER in the germline V gene. The CDR3 totals 12 residues. The V end was cut by 1 base, the J end by 6 bases, with 7 bases between.

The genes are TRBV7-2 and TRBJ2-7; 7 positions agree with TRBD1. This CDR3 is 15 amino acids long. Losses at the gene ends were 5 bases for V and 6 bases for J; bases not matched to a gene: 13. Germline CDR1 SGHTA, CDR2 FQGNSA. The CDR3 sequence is CASSPERGLQGEQYF. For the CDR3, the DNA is TGTGCCAGCAGCCCTGAAAGGGGGCTTCAGGGCGAGCAGTACTTC.

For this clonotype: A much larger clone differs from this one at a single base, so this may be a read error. As DNA, the CDR3 is TGTGCCAGCAACTTTGGGCCGACTTATAATTCACCCCTCCACTTT. It specifies CASNFGPTYNSPLHF. This rearrangement joins TRBV7-8 to TRBJ1-6, with D uncertain. The V gene's germline CDR1 is SGHVS and CDR2 FQNEAQ. Trimming pared 7 bases from V and 4 bases from J, leaving 14 bases between. The CDR3 covers 15 residues.

The CDR3 spells CASTIPTGPTYGYTF. DNA for the CDR3: TGTGCCAGCACCATACCGACGGGCCCTACCTATGGCTACACCTTC. V is TRBV12-3 or TRBV12-4 and J is TRBJ1-2; D is uncertain. There are 15 residues in the CDR3. V was trimmed by 7 bases and J by 4 bases, leaving 19 bases between them.

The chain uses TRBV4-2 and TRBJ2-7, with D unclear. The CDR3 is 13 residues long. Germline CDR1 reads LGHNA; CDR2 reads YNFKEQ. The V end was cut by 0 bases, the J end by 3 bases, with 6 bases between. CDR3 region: CASSQDQNYEQYF. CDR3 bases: TGTGCCAGCAGCCAAGATCAAAACTACGAGCAGTACTTC.

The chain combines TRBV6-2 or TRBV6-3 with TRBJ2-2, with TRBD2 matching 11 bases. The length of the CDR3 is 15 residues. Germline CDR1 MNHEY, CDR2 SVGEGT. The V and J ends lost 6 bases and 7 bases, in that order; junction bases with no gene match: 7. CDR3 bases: TGTGCCAGCAGCTTAGGGACTAGCGGTTTCGGGGAGCTGTTTTTT. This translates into CASSLGTSGFGELFF.

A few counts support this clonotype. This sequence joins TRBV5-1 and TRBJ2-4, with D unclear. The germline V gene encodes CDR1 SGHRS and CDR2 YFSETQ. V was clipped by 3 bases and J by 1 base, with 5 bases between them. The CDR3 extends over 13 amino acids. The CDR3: CASSSEAKNIQYF. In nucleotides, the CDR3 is TGCGCCAGCAGCTCAGAGGCCAAAAACATTCAGTACTTC.

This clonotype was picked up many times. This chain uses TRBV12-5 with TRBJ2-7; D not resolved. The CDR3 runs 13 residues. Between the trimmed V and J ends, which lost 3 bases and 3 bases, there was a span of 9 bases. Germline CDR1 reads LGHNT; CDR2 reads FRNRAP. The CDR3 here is CASGLGAFYEQYF. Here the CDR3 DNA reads TGTGCTAGTGGTTTAGGCGCATTCTACGAGCAGTACTTC.

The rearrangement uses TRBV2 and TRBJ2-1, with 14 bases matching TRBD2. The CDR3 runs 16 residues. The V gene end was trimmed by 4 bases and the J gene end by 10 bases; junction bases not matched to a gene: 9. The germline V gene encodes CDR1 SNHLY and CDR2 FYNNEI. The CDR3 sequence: CASSGPWTSGGYEQFF. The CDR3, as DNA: TGTGCCAGCAGTGGCCCCTGGACTAGCGGGGGGTACGAGCAGTTCTTC.

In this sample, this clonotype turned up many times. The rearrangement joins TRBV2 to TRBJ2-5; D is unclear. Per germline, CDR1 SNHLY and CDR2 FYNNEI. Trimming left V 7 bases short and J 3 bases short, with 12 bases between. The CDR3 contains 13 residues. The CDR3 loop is CASTAPSEETQYF. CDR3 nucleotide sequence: TGTGCCAGCACCGCCCCTAGTGAAGAGACCCAGTACTTC.

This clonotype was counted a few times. The CDR3 spells CASSLAGTDTFLGYTF. In nucleotides, the CDR3 is TGCGCCAGCAGCTTGGCCGGGACAGATACCTTCTTGGGCTACACCTTC. The chain has TRBV5-1 and TRBJ1-2; TRBD1 matches at 7 bases. The CDR3 length is 16 residues. Trimming removed 0 bases from V and 8 bases from J; junction bases left unmatched: 13. Germline V CDR1 and CDR2: SGHRS, YFSETQ.

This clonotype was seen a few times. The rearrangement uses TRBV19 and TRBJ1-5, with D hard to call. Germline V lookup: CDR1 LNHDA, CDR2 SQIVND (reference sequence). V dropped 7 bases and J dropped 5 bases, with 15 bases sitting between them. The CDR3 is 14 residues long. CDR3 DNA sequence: TGTGCCAGTACCCTGGGCTTTTCCGATCAGCCCCAGCATTTT. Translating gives CASTLGFSDQPQHF.